Listed below are T cell receptor beta chains from one sample, sequenced in a study of T-cell reconstitution after alpha-beta-depleted transplantation in children. TCRdb reprocessed the PCR reads with MiXCR, giving one entry per CDR3 protein. The sample includes about 980,000 distinct CDR3 sequences, around 30% of them seen just once. Sequencing used PBMCs, mostly from graft donor cells, obtained 360 days after TCRalphabeta/CD19-depleted stem cell transplant. The source of these receptors is a boy under two years old who had a stem cell transplant for SCID, so the T cells may come from the graft donor. Each CDR3 is given with its conserved first and last residue. A D gene is named only where the DNA matches it firmly. Only part of the rows carry a size: once, few, many, or a class if the clone is expanded.

few	-	TRBJ2-7	TRBV15	TGTGCCACCAGCAGAGATATAACAGGGTTCGAGCAGTACTTC	CATSRDITGFEQYF
-	-	TRBJ2-6	TRBV4-2	TGTGCCAGCAGCCAAGATTTGGGGCCCGAGAGCTCTGGGGCCAACGTCCTGACTTTC	CASSQDLGPESSGANVLTF
-	-	TRBJ2-3	TRBV12-3/TRBV12-4	TGTGCCAGCAGTCGTTGGGGAAACAGGGTTGGTTTCGCAGATACGCAGTATTTT	CASSRWGNRVGFADTQYF
-	TRBD1	TRBJ2-7	TRBV10-3	TGTGCCATCAGTGGGGACAGGGCCCTGGGGGAGCAGTACTTC	CAISGDRALGEQYF
few	TRBD2	TRBJ2-5	TRBV24-1	TGTGCCACCAGTGATGCCAAGGATAGCGGGGGAAGAGAGACCCAGTACTTC	CATSDAKDSGGRETQYF
-	TRBD2	TRBJ2-3	TRBV12-3/TRBV12-4	TGTGCCACCCAAGGGCGGGGGGCCACAGATACGCAGTATTTT	CATQGRGATDTQYF
-	-	TRBJ1-2	TRBV12-3/TRBV12-4	TGTGCCAGCAGTCGGACGGACAGCGGACAATACTATGGCTACACCTTC	CASSRTDSGQYYGYTF
-	-	TRBJ2-1	TRBV12-3/TRBV12-4	TGTGCCAGCAGTTCAACACAGGGAATCAATGAGCAGTTCTTC	CASSSTQGINEQFF
-	-	TRBJ2-5	TRBV2	TGTGCCAGCAGTGAGCGGAGTTGGGAGACCCAGTACTTC	CASSERSWETQYF
few	TRBD1	TRBJ1-1	TRBV15	TGTGCCACCAGCAAGGGGGCTGGAACTGAAGCTTTCTTT	CATSKGAGTEAFF
-	-	TRBJ2-5	TRBV2	TGTGCCAGCAGGCTGGGACGCCGCGGCGGGGAGACCCAGTACTTC	CASRLGRRGGETQYF
few	TRBD1	TRBJ1-2	TRBV20-1	TGCAGTGCCCTAAGGGACAGCCTCTATGGCTACACCTTC	CSALRDSLYGYTF
few	-	TRBJ2-1	TRBV3-1	TGTGCCAGCAGCCAAGTCCTCGGTAGCCGGGGAAGCAATGAGCAGTTCTTC	CASSQVLGSRGSNEQFF
many	-	TRBJ1-2	TRBV14	TGTGCCAGCAGCCGCCCGGCCAGCCTTCTCTATGGCTACACCTTC	CASSRPASLLYGYTF
-	-	TRBJ1-4	TRBV5-5	TGTGCCAGCAGCTTGAGTCAGAGTTGGGCAGACCCGTTTTTT	CASSLSQSWADPFF
-	TRBD1	TRBJ2-1	TRBV27	TGTGCCAGCAGCCGAGGGACAGGGTTTACTAATGAGCAGTTCTTC	CASSRGTGFTNEQFF
-	-	TRBJ1-5	TRBV20-1	TGCAGTGCTAAAAGACCAGGCAGCAATCAGCCCCAGCATTTT	CSAKRPGSNQPQHF
-	-	TRBJ1-1	TRBV27	TGTGCCAGCAGTCCCCGGCCTCAGCCAAACACTGAAGCTTTCTTT	CASSPRPQPNTEAFF
few	-	TRBJ2-4	TRBV2	TGTGCCAGCAGTGAAGGAGGGCTCTTAGCCAAAAACATTCAGTACTTC	CASSEGGLLAKNIQYF
few	-	TRBJ2-1	TRBV29-1	TGCAGCGTTCTCCCCCCCACCGGGGGATATGAGCAGTTCTTC	CSVLPPTGGYEQFF
few	-	TRBJ2-7	TRBV10-3	TGTGCCATCAGTGAGACAGTCACCCCCGATGACGAGCAGTACTTC	CAISETVTPDDEQYF
few	-	TRBJ1-5	TRBV6-6	TGTGCCAGCCTGCAGGGTCTCAATCAGCCCCAGCATTTT	CASLQGLNQPQHF
few	-	TRBJ2-3	TRBV5-1	-	CASSFGNGGTDTQYF
-	-	TRBJ2-2	TRBV13	TGTGCCAGCAGCGTTAGGGAAGGGTCGGTCACCGGGGAGCTGTTTTTT	CASSVREGSVTGELFF
few	-	TRBJ2-7	TRBV14	TGTGCCAGCAGCCAAGATAAGGACACCTACGAGCAGTACTTC	CASSQDKDTYEQYF